These 26 T cell receptor beta chains originate from one sample sequenced in a study of blood T cell repertoires in COVID-19. Sequencing was performed with immunoSEQ multiplex PCR; in TCRdb, only in-frame clones are kept and a portion is missing. The table has some 300,000 clones, 80% to 90% seen once. Specimen: peripheral blood. These TCRs come from a woman aged 45-65 years with COVID-19, enrolled during active disease.

This clone was seen only a few times. The chain carries TRBV3-1 (or the pseudogene TRBV3-2) and TRBJ2-3; 11 bases are shared with TRBD1. Germline values: CDR1 LGHDT, CDR2 YNNKEL (reference sequence). This CDR3 has 16 amino acids. V lost 4 bases, J lost 5 bases, and 8 bases stayed unmatched. This chain's CDR3 is CASSRPGTGGKDTQYF. In DNA, the CDR3 is TGTGCCAGCAGCCGCCCCGGGACAGGGGGTAAAGATACGCAGTATTTT.

The chain joins TRBV24-1 to TRBJ2-5, with D perhaps TRBD1 (6 bases). This CDR3 comprises 15 residues. Between the trimmed V and J ends, which lost 4 bases and 3 bases, there was a span of 14 bases. CDR1 and CDR2 from the germline V gene are KGHDR and SFDVKD. The CDR3 bases are TGTGCCACCAGTGAAACCAGGGGCGGAGAAGAGACCCAGTACTTC. This translates into CATSETRGGEETQYF.

This clone was counted once. The genes are TRBV15 and TRBJ1-1; 9 positions match TRBD1. The CDR3 runs 15 residues. J lost 4 bases, V lost 6 bases, and 9 bases had no gene match. Germline loops: CDR1 LNHNV, CDR2 YYDKDF (reference sequence). The CDR3 sequence: CATSRGGTGFTEAFF. The CDR3 coding sequence is TGTGCCACCAGTCGCGGAGGGACAGGGTTCACTGAAGCTTTCTTT.

The chain joins TRBV18 to TRBJ2-7, with TRBD1 identical over 8 bases. The germline V gene encodes CDR1 KGHSH and CDR2 LQKENI. J lost 2 bases, V lost 4 bases, and 7 bases had no gene match. CDR3 size: 15 residues. The CDR3 protein is CASSLRQGTTYEQYF. As DNA, the CDR3 is TGTGCCAGCTCACTCCGACAGGGGACCACCTACGAGCAGTACTTC.

This rearrangement joins TRBV7-2 to TRBJ2-1, with 10 bases fitting TRBD2. This CDR3 has 15 amino acids. Germline loops: CDR1 SGHTA, CDR2 FQGNSA. The J segment lost 3 bases and the V segment lost 3 bases, leaving 2 bases of the junction unmatched. The CDR3 region has the DNA TGTGCCAGCAGCTTGGTAGCGGGAGGCTACAATGAGCAGTTCTTC. Translating gives CASSLVAGGYNEQFF.

Concerning this clone: Other DNA sequences in the sample encode the same CDR3. The chain couples TRBV5-1 to TRBJ2-3; D is perhaps TRBD1 (5 bases). This CDR3 comprises 15 residues. Germline V CDR1 and CDR2: SGHRS, YFSETQ. V was cut by 0 bases and J by 3 bases, with 11 bases left in between. The CDR3 DNA is TGCGCCAGCAGCTTGGTAGGGCAGGGAACAGATACGCAGTATTTT. It encodes CASSLVGQGTDTQYF.

The chain employs TRBV11-3 and TRBJ1-4; no reliable D call. V shed 5 bases and J shed 6 bases, with 13 bases lying between them. The CDR3 runs 14 residues. The germline V gene encodes CDR1 SGHNT and CDR2 YENEEA. CDR3 coding DNA: TGTGCCAGCAGCCCAGGATGGTCCTATGAAAAACTGTTTTTT. Its protein product is CASSPGWSYEKLFF. Supplemented by reference TRBV11-3 and TRBJ1-4, the full variable domain reads EAGVVQSPRYKIIEKKQPVAFWCNPISGHNTLYWYLQNLGQGPELLIRYENEEAVDDSQLPKDRFSAERLKGVDSTLKIQPAELGDSAVYLCASSPGWSYEKLFFGSGTQLSVL.

The chain recombines TRBV5-1 with TRBJ2-5; no clear D. The V gene's germline CDR1 is SGHRS and CDR2 YFSETQ. CDR3 size: 14 residues. Trimming took 0 bases from V and 2 from J, leaving 8 bases between them. CDR3 nucleotides: TGCGCCAGCAGCTTGGGGCAGACTCAAGAGACCCAGTACTTC. Amino acids: CASSLGQTQETQYF.

This chain links TRBV29-1 with TRBJ2-7; D remains unclear. Germline V lookup: CDR1 SQVTM, CDR2 ANQGSEA. The length of the CDR3 is 12 residues. Here the CDR3 reads CSALGYSYEQYF. The CDR3 DNA sequence: TGCTCAGCGTTAGGATACTCCTACGAGCAGTACTTC.

The chain links TRBV27 to TRBJ1-6; TRBD1 matches 8 bases. The CDR3 is 14 residues long. In germline, CDR1 is MNHEY, CDR2 SMNVEV (reference sequence). Unmatched junction bases numbered 7, after V lost 5 bases and J lost 10 bases. The CDR3 spells CASSLTGDRSPLHF. CDR3 nucleotide sequence: TGTGCCAGCAGTCTGACAGGGGATCGGTCACCCCTCCACTTT.

The V and J genes are TRBV13 and TRBJ2-1, with TRBD2 matching over 12 bases. The ends lost 4 bases at V and 9 bases at J; junction bases unmatched: 7. Looked up from germline, CDR1 is PRHDT and CDR2 is FYEKMQ (reference sequence). This CDR3 spans 15 amino acids. The CDR3 loop reads CASSSRLAGEVEQFF. CDR3 nucleotides: TGTGCCAGCAGCTCCCGACTAGCGGGAGAGGTTGAGCAGTTCTTC.

The rearrangement uses TRBV25-1 and TRBJ2-1; 7 bases map to TRBD1. The CDR3 is 16 residues long. Germline CDR1 MGHDK, CDR2 SYGVNS. The J segment lost 0 bases and the V segment lost 4 bases, leaving 6 bases of the junction unmatched. The CDR3 sequence is CASSGGQWSSYNEQFF. The CDR3 DNA is TGTGCCAGCAGTGGGGGACAGTGGAGCTCCTACAATGAGCAGTTCTTC.

This CDR3 is CASSSGENYGYTF. The CDR3 DNA follows: TGTGCCAGCAGCTCGGGGGAGAACTATGGCTACACCTTC. The J gene is TRBJ1-2, the V gene TRBV6-5, with a tentative D call TRBD1 (5 bases). This CDR3 region has 13 residues. Germline V gene lookup returns CDR1 MNHEY and CDR2 SVGAGI. Trimming stripped 6 bases from V and 2 bases from J, with 10 bases between.

In DNA form, the CDR3 reads TGTGCCAGCACCACCAGGACAGGGAACTATGGCTACACCTTC. It translates to CASTTRTGNYGYTF. This chain links TRBV5-4 with TRBJ1-2, with 8 positions matching TRBD1. The J segment lost 2 bases and the V segment lost 6 bases, leaving 6 bases of the junction unmatched. Germline CDR1 is SGHNT and CDR2 is YYREEE (reference sequence). This CDR3 region has 14 residues. The full variable domain, in which reference TRBV5-4 and TRBJ1-2 provide the parts outside the CDR3, is ETGVTQSPTHLIKTRGQQVTLRCSSQSGHNTVSWYQQALGQGPQFIFQYYREEENGRGNFPPRFSGLQFPNYSSELNVNALELDDSALYLCASTTRTGNYGYTFGSGTRLTVV.

The CDR3 nucleotides read TGTGCCAGCACCCTAGGCTCTGGGGCCAACGTCCTGACTTTC. It yields the protein CASTLGSGANVLTF. The V call is TRBV14, the J call TRBJ2-6; D uncertain. Trimming took off 7 bases at V and 0 bases at J, with 7 bases between the two ends. This CDR3 has 14 amino acids. Germline CDR1 SGHDN, CDR2 FVKESK. Looking up the rest from reference TRBV14 and TRBJ2-6 gives the full variable domain: EAGVTQFPSHSVIEKGQTVTLRCDPISGHDNLYWYRRVMGKEIKFLLHFVKESKQDESGMPNNRFLAERTGGTYSTLKVQPAELEDSGVYFCASTLGSGANVLTFGAGSRLTVL.

The chain uses TRBV6-5 and TRBJ2-7; D is ambiguous. V gave up 8 bases and J gave up 1 base, with 12 bases separating them. Germline loops: CDR1 MNHEY, CDR2 SVGAGI. CDR3 length: 13 amino acids. CDR3 in amino acids: CASGTTGSYEQYF. As DNA, the CDR3 is TGTGCCAGCGGCACTACGGGTTCCTACGAGCAGTACTTC.

V is TRBV3-1 (or the pseudogene TRBV3-2) and J is TRBJ2-1; 9 positions agree with TRBD2. CDR3 length: 13 residues. Trimming at V came to 6 bases and at J to 5 bases, leaving 2 bases not matched to a gene. Germline CDR1 and CDR2: LGHDT and YNNKEL (reference sequence). The CDR3 is CASRLAGNNEQFF. The DNA of the CDR3 is TGTGCCAGCAGACTAGCGGGTAACAATGAGCAGTTCTTC.

V and J are TRBV9 and TRBJ2-5; 7 bases align to TRBD2. V lost 0 bases, J lost 1 base, and 3 bases stayed unmatched. The CDR3 has 15 amino acids. CDR1 and CDR2 (germline): SGDLS, YYNGEE. This chain's CDR3 is CASSVAGGLQETQYF. The CDR3 DNA reads as TGTGCCAGCAGCGTAGCGGGAGGCCTCCAAGAGACCCAGTACTTC.

The DNA for the CDR3 is TGTGCCAGCAGCTTTATACTAGATCCCTACAATGAGCAGTTCTTC. It specifies CASSFILDPYNEQFF. The rearrangement joins TRBV7-9 to TRBJ2-1; perhaps TRBD2 as D (5 bases). CDR1 SEHNR and CDR2 FQNEAQ come from the germline V gene (reference sequence). This CDR3 has 15 amino acids. The germline V and J ends were trimmed by 3 bases and 2 bases, with 11 bases remaining between them. Supplemented by reference TRBV7-9 and TRBJ2-1, the full variable domain reads DTGVSQNPRHKITKRGQNVTFRCDPISEHNRLYWYRQTLGQGPEFLTYFQNEAQLEKSRLLSDRFSAERPKGSFSTLEIQRTEQGDSAMYLCASSFILDPYNEQFFGPGTRLTVL.

The chain is built from TRBV19 and TRBJ2-1; D gene uncertain. Trimming removed 5 bases at V and 1 base at J, with 9 bases between. The CDR3 contains 14 residues. In germline, CDR1 is LNHDA, CDR2 SQIVND (reference sequence). The CDR3 DNA is TGTGCCAGTAGTCACGTCAGTTCCTACAATGAGCAGTTCTTC. Residues: CASSHVSSYNEQFF.

This chain links TRBV23-1 with TRBJ1-5; TRBD1 aligns across 11 bases. TRBV23-1 falls under the ORF class, with uncertain function. The CDR3 is 17 residues long. Trimming took 4 bases from V and 7 from J; bases not matched to a gene: 12. The CDR3 coding sequence is TGCGCCAGCAGTCTGGGCCCTCCGGGACAGGGGGGACAGCCCCAGCATTTT. This encodes CASSLGPPGQGGQPQHF.

The chain recombines TRBV7-7 with TRBJ2-7; possibly TRBD1 for D (6 bases). CDR1 is SSHAT, CDR2 FNYEAQ, per germline (reference sequence). V was pared by 1 base and J by 5 bases, with 15 bases between. The CDR3 is 15 residues long. The CDR3 DNA is TGTGCCAGCAGCTTAGTTTCAGGGGATCAAGACGAGCAGTACTTC. It codes for CASSLVSGDQDEQYF. Looking up the rest from reference TRBV7-7 and TRBJ2-7 gives the full variable domain: GAGVSQSPRYKVTKRGQDVTLRCDPISSHATLYWYQQALGQGPEFLTYFNYEAQPDKSGLPSDRFSAERPEGSISTLTIQRTEQRDSAMYRCASSLVSGDQDEQYFGPGTRLTVT.

J is TRBJ2-3 and V is TRBV14; unclear D gene. In germline, CDR1 is SGHDN, CDR2 FVKESK. The CDR3 has 17 amino acids. V shed 0 bases and J shed 1 base, with 14 bases lying between them. CDR3 in DNA: TGTGCCAGCAGCCAAGATTTGTGTTCTAGATGCACAGATACGCAGTATTTT. The encoded protein is CASSQDLCSRCTDTQYF.

For the CDR3, the DNA is TGTGCCACCAGTGATTTTGAGCAGGGTTGGGAGACCCAGTACTTC. The encoded protein is CATSDFEQGWETQYF. V usage is TRBV24-1 and J usage is TRBJ2-5; the D gene is possibly TRBD1 (5 bases). V lost 1 base and J 5 bases, leaving 13 bases between the germline ends. CDR1 and CDR2 (germline): KGHDR, SFDVKD. This CDR3 region has 15 residues.

V usage is TRBV11-3 and J usage is TRBJ1-1; no definite D call. Germline CDR1 SGHNT, CDR2 YENEEA. This CDR3 region has 13 residues. Trimming shortened V by 1 base and J by 4 bases, and 7 bases separated the two germline ends. The CDR3 DNA follows: TGTGCCAGCAGCTTAGGCACATCCACTGAAGCTTTCTTT. It yields the protein CASSLGTSTEAFF.

J is TRBJ1-4 and V is TRBV7-2; D unresolved. The CDR3 is 13 amino acids. V lost 5 bases and J lost 4, with 8 bases in between. Germline V gene sequence: CDR1 SGHTA, CDR2 FQGNSA. CDR3 nucleotide sequence: TGTGCCAGCAGCCCTTCGTTTAATGAAAAACTGTTTTTT. Amino acid sequence: CASSPSFNEKLFF.